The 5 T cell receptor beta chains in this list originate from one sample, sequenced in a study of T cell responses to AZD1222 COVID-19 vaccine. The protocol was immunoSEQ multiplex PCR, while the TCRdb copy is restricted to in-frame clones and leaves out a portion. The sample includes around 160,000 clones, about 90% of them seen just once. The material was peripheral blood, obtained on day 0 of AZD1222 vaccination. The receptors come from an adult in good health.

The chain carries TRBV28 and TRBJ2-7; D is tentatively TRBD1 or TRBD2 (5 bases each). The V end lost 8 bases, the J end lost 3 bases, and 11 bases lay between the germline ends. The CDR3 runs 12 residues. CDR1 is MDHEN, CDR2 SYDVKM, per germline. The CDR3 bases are TGTGCCAGCCGGGGACGGAACTACGAGCAGTACTTC. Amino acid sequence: CASRGRNYEQYF.

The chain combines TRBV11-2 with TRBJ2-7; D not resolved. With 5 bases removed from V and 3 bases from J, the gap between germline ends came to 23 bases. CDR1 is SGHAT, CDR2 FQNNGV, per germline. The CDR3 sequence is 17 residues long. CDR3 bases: TGTGCCAGCAGCATCTACAGCGCAGCGCAAGAGAGCTACGAGCAGTACTTC. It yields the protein CASSIYSAAQESYEQYF.

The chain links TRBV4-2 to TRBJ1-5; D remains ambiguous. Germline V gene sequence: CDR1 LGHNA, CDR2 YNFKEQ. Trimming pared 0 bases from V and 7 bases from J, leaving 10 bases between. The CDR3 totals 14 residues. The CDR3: CASSQDSNGQPQHF. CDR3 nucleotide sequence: TGTGCCAGCAGCCAAGATTCCAACGGGCAGCCCCAGCATTTT.

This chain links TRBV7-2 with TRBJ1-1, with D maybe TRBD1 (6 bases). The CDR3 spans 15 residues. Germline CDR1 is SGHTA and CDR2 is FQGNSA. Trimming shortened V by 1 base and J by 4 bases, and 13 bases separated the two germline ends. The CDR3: CASSLVWGRATEAFF. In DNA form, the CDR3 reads TGTGCCAGCAGCTTAGTGTGGGGGCGGGCCACTGAAGCTTTCTTT. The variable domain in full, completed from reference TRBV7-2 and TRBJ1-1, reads GAGVSQSPSNKVTEKGKDVELRCDPISGHTALYWYRQSLGQGLEFLIYFQGNSAPDKSGLPSDRFSAERTGGSVSTLTIQRTQQEDSAVYLCASSLVWGRATEAFFGQGTRLTVV.

The CDR3 loop reads CASSSNGPDGRPLHF. The DNA for the CDR3 is TGTGCCAGCAGCTCAAACGGACCCGACGGTCGACCCCTCCACTTT. The chain uses TRBV7-6 and TRBJ1-6, with no clear D. CDR3 length equals 15 residues. Germline values: CDR1 SGHVS, CDR2 FNYEAQ. The ends were cut back, 4 bases at V and 12 bases at J, with 19 bases in the middle.